The 32 T cell receptor beta chains in this list originate from one sample, sequenced in a study of blood T cell repertoires in COVID-19. Repertoires were generated with immunoSEQ multiplex PCR, while TCRdb's copy carries only in-frame clones and drops some. This table has about 240,000 clones, around 86% appearing once. Sequenced sample: PBMCs or T cells enriched from blood (not recorded which). The origin of the receptors is a woman in her forties with acute COVID-19.

The chain links TRBV7-3 to TRBJ2-2; D is uncertain. The V end lost 2 bases, the J end lost 3 bases, and 13 bases lay between the germline ends. CDR3 length: 16 amino acids. The germline V gene has CDR1 SGHTA and CDR2 FQGTGA. The CDR3 DNA follows: TGTGCCAGCAGCTTATTCCCGGGTTCAGACACCGGGGAGCTGTTTTTT. It encodes CASSLFPGSDTGELFF.

This clone was seen at least ten times. In DNA form, the CDR3 reads TGTGCCAGCAGCGTAACCCCCGGGACTAGCGGGAGCGGTGAGCAGTTCTTC. Its translation is CASSVTPGTSGSGEQFF. The J gene is TRBJ2-1, the V gene TRBV9; 14 bases are shared with TRBD2. The germline gives CDR1 SGDLS, CDR2 YYNGEE. The ends lost 1 base at V and 9 bases at J; junction bases unmatched: 9. CDR3 length: 17 residues.

This clone was seen only once. The V call is TRBV5-1, the J call TRBJ2-2; 14 bases align to TRBD2. The CDR3 is 17 amino acids. Germline V gene data show CDR1 as SGHRS and CDR2 as YFSETQ. V lost 3 bases, J lost 7 bases, and 8 bases stayed unmatched. The CDR3 here is CASSSKGLAGEVGELFF. The CDR3 DNA reads TGCGCCAGCAGCTCCAAGGGACTAGCGGGAGAGGTCGGGGAGCTGTTTTTT. The full variable domain, rest sourced from reference TRBV5-1 and TRBJ2-2, is KAGVTQTPRYLIKTRGQQVTLSCSPISGHRSVSWYQQTPGQGLQFLFEYFSETQRNKGNFPGRFSGRQFSNSRSEMNVSTLELGDSALYLCASSSKGLAGEVGELFFGEGSRLTVL.

V usage is TRBV25-1 and J usage is TRBJ2-2; 14 nucleotides agree with TRBD2. Germline V lookup: CDR1 MGHDK, CDR2 SYGVNS. This CDR3 is built from 16 residues. V lost 4 bases to trimming and J lost 6 bases; unmatched junction nucleotides: 4. The CDR3: CASSVGLAGEAGELFF. CDR3 nucleotides: TGTGCCAGCAGTGTGGGACTAGCGGGAGAGGCCGGGGAGCTGTTTTTT.

This chain joins TRBV7-6 and TRBJ2-5; 11 nucleotides match TRBD1. Germline CDR1 reads SGHVS; CDR2 reads FNYEAQ. V lost 5 bases and J lost 1; bases outside the gene matches: 9. The CDR3 has 17 residues. The DNA of the CDR3 is TGTGCCAGCAGCCACCTGACCGGGACAGGGGGCCAAGAGACCCAGTACTTC. It codes for CASSHLTGTGGQETQYF. Filled out from reference TRBV7-6 and TRBJ2-5, the complete variable domain reads GAGVSQSPRYKVTKRGQDVALRCDPISGHVSLYWYRQALGQGPEFLTYFNYEAQQDKSGLPNDRFSAERPEGSISTLTIQRTEQRDSAMYRCASSHLTGTGGQETQYFGPGTRLLVL.

The V call is TRBV12-3 or TRBV12-4, the J call TRBJ2-7, with 7 positions matching TRBD2. V shed 5 bases and J 2 bases; nucleotides not matched to a gene: 3. The CDR3 has 13 amino acids. The CDR3 reads CASSGLVAYEQYF. DNA for the CDR3: TGTGCCAGCAGTGGACTAGTAGCCTACGAGCAGTACTTC.

J is TRBJ2-1 and V is TRBV11-3, with 7 nucleotides matching TRBD2. With 1 base clipped from V and 2 bases from J, the junction kept 8 bases outside the gene matches. Germline V gene sequence: CDR1 SGHNT, CDR2 YENEEA. CDR3 length: 17 amino acids. The CDR3: CASSLVLAGLPYNEQFF. The DNA for the CDR3 is TGTGCCAGCAGCTTAGTCCTGGCGGGACTACCCTACAATGAGCAGTTCTTC.

The V call is TRBV9, the J call TRBJ2-3, with 9 bases aligning to TRBD2. Germline-derived CDR1 and CDR2 are SGDLS and YYNGEE. The CDR3 extends over 18 amino acids. V was pared by 3 bases and J by 5 bases, with 16 bases of the junction left unmatched. CDR3 in DNA: TGTGCCAGCAGCGCCGCCTCCCGGGCGGGAGGGCCCTTAGATACGCAGTATTTT. Its translation is CASSAASRAGGPLDTQYF. The full variable domain, rest sourced from reference TRBV9 and TRBJ2-3, is DSGVTQTPKHLITATGQRVTLRCSPRSGDLSVYWYQQSLDQGLQFLIQYYNGEERAKGNILERFSAQQFPDLHSELNLSSLELGDSALYFCASSAASRAGGPLDTQYFGPGTRLTVL.

The V gene is TRBV30, the J gene TRBJ2-1, with 8 bases fitting TRBD2. Germline-derived CDR1 and CDR2 are GTSNPN and SVGIG (reference sequence). The CDR3 runs to 12 residues. V lost 1 base to trimming and J lost 8 bases; unmatched junction nucleotides: 1. This CDR3 is CAWSGTSHEQFF. The CDR3, as DNA: TGTGCCTGGAGTGGGACTAGCCATGAGCAGTTCTTC.

The DNA for the CDR3 is TGTGCCAGCAGCTTATTCACCCTGCCCGGGACACGGAATCAGCCCCAGCATTTT. Translating it yields CASSLFTLPGTRNQPQHF. J is TRBJ1-5 and V is TRBV7-8; D may be TRBD1 (6 bases). This CDR3 is 18 amino acids long. Germline CDR1 SGHVS, CDR2 FQNEAQ. Trimming cost V 2 bases and J 4 bases, with 21 bases left between them.

The chain carries TRBV19 and TRBJ1-5; D possibly corresponds to TRBD1 (6 bases). The germline V gene has CDR1 LNHDA and CDR2 SQIVND (reference sequence). V lost 0 bases, J lost 6 bases, and 18 bases lay in between. The CDR3 runs 17 residues. The CDR3 loop is CASSIDMAGVYLQPQHF. The CDR3 DNA sequence: TGTGCCAGTAGTATAGATATGGCAGGGGTCTATCTTCAGCCCCAGCATTTT.

The V and J genes are TRBV4-1 and TRBJ1-2; D may be TRBD1 (5 bases). The CDR3 runs to 15 residues. Deletions cut 0 bases from V and 2 bases from J, with 10 bases between. Germline V gene lookup returns CDR1 MGHRA and CDR2 YSYEKL. CDR3 nucleotides: TGCGCCAGCAGCCAAGAAAGACCAGGGAACTATGGCTACACCTTC. It specifies CASSQERPGNYGYTF.

The CDR3 nucleotides read TGTGCCAGCAGCGGGGGACTAGCGGTCTACGAGCAGTACTTC. It is translated as CASSGGLAVYEQYF. This sequence joins TRBV9 and TRBJ2-7; 11 bases match TRBD2. The CDR3 covers 14 residues. Looked up from germline, CDR1 is SGDLS and CDR2 is YYNGEE. J gave up 3 bases and V 3 bases, and 2 bases lay outside the gene matches.

The genes are TRBV24-1 and TRBJ1-5, with 9 bases fitting TRBD1. J gave up 2 bases and V 5 bases, and 6 bases lay outside the gene matches. Germline loops: CDR1 KGHDR, CDR2 SFDVKD. The CDR3 is 16 residues long. CDR3 in amino acids: CATSGTGERRNQPQHF. The CDR3 DNA follows: TGTGCCACCAGTGGGACAGGGGAAAGACGCAATCAGCCCCAGCATTTT.

The gene calls are TRBV19 and TRBJ2-5, with TRBD2 as a possible D gene (7 bases). Per the germline V gene, CDR1 is LNHDA and CDR2 is SQIVND (reference sequence). CDR3 size: 15 residues. V was trimmed by 5 bases and J by 4 bases, leaving 17 bases between them. The CDR3 DNA reads as TGTGCCAGTAGTCCCCAGGAGGGGGGGCGAGAGACCCAGTACTTC. This codes for CASSPQEGGRETQYF. Full variable domain (remainder filled in from reference TRBV19 and TRBJ2-5): DGGITQSPKYLFRKEGQNVTLSCEQNLNHDAMYWYRQDPGQGLRLIYYSQIVNDFQKGDIAEGYSVSREKKESFPLTVTSAQKNPTAFYLCASSPQEGGRETQYFGPGTRLLVL.

This clone was seen a single time. V gene TRBV9 combines with J gene TRBJ2-1; the D gene is possibly TRBD2 (6 bases). Germline V gives CDR1 SGDLS, CDR2 YYNGEE. The ends were cut back, 3 bases at V and 5 bases at J, with 18 bases in the middle. The CDR3 spans 16 residues. The CDR3 DNA reads as TGTGCCAGCAGCGAGGATGGGGGGAGGTGGAACAATGAGCAGTTCTTC. Encoded protein: CASSEDGGRWNNEQFF.

The chain links TRBV6-5 to TRBJ2-5; TRBD1 matches at 7 bases. From germline, CDR1 is MNHEY and CDR2 SVGAGI. CDR3 length: 14 residues. J lost 5 bases, V lost 7 bases, and 10 bases had no gene match. CDR3 nucleotides: TGTGCCAGCAACAAACCGGGACAGTGGGAGACCCAGTACTTC. This gives the protein CASNKPGQWETQYF.

The J gene is TRBJ2-1, the V gene TRBV19; 8 bases are shared with TRBD2. Germline assignment: CDR1 LNHDA and CDR2 SQIVND (reference sequence). Unmatched junction bases numbered 10, after V lost 6 bases and J lost 0 bases. This CDR3 has 17 residues. Here the CDR3 reads CASRDLAGSGSYNEQFF. CDR3 in DNA: TGTGCCAGTAGGGATTTAGCGGGATCTGGCTCCTACAATGAGCAGTTCTTC.

This clone turned up a few times. The chain links TRBV5-1 to TRBJ2-1; 7 bases are a match to TRBD2. The CDR3 length is 16 residues. J was trimmed by 1 base and V by 4 bases; bases with no gene match: 8. The germline V gene encodes CDR1 SGHRS and CDR2 YFSETQ. The CDR3 loop is CASSPSQGGSYNEQFF. In DNA form, the CDR3 reads TGCGCCAGCAGCCCCTCCCAGGGAGGGTCCTACAATGAGCAGTTCTTC.

The V call is TRBV19, the J call TRBJ1-6; D not certain. CDR3 size: 15 residues. Germline CDR1 is LNHDA and CDR2 is SQIVND (reference sequence). V lost 5 bases and J lost 5, with 13 bases in between. CDR3 nucleotides: TGTGCCAGTAGTCTGGAGTTTAGCCATAATTCACCCCTCCACTTT. This encodes CASSLEFSHNSPLHF.

This clone was detected once. Other DNA variants within this sample encode the same CDR3. V is TRBV13 and J is TRBJ2-7; 9 bases fit TRBD2. CDR1 and CDR2 from the germline V gene are PRHDT and FYEKMQ (reference sequence). This CDR3 is built from 13 residues. Unmatched junction bases numbered 0, after V lost 5 bases and J lost 1 base. The CDR3 spells CASSLAGSYEQYF. Written as DNA, the CDR3 is TGTGCCAGCAGCCTAGCGGGGTCCTACGAGCAGTACTTC.

The J gene is TRBJ2-2, the V gene TRBV11-2, with TRBD1 matching 7 bases. Trimming took 1 base from V and 4 from J; bases not matched to a gene: 9. CDR1 SGHAT and CDR2 FQNNGV come from the germline V gene. The CDR3 has 17 residues. The CDR3 sequence: CASSLVADRASTGELFF. The CDR3 DNA is TGTGCCAGCAGCTTAGTCGCTGACAGGGCGAGCACCGGGGAGCTGTTTTTT. Combining the CDR3 with reference TRBV11-2 and TRBJ2-2 gives the whole variable domain EAGVAQSPRYKIIEKRQSVAFWCNPISGHATLYWYQQILGQGPKLLIQFQNNGVVDDSQLPKDRFSAERLKGVDSTLKIQPAKLEDSAVYLCASSLVADRASTGELFFGEGSRLTVL.

The chain is built from TRBV19 and TRBJ1-5, with no clear D. The CDR3 consists of 12 residues. The germline CDR1 and CDR2 sequences are LNHDA and SQIVND (reference sequence). V lost 6 bases, J lost 6 bases, and 9 bases lay in between. CDR3 sequence: CASSVFGQPQHF. CDR3 in DNA: TGTGCCAGTAGCGTATTCGGTCAGCCCCAGCATTTT.

V gene TRBV25-1 combines with J gene TRBJ1-3; TRBD1 is a possible D gene (6 bases). The germline gives CDR1 MGHDK, CDR2 SYGVNS. V was trimmed by 6 bases and J by 0 bases, leaving 12 bases between them. This CDR3 is 15 amino acids long. CDR3 protein: CASRTTGSSGNTIYF. In nucleotides, the CDR3 is TGTGCCAGCAGGACAACAGGGAGCTCTGGAAACACCATATATTTT.

The rearrangement links TRBV9 to TRBJ2-1, with 10 bases identical to TRBD2. The germline V gene has CDR1 SGDLS and CDR2 YYNGEE. This CDR3 comprises 18 residues. The junction had 20 bases not matched to a gene; V was cut back by 4 bases and J by 10 bases. CDR3 amino acids: CASSTSGLAVLGFVEQFF. CDR3 DNA sequence: TGTGCCAGCAGCACTTCCGGACTAGCGGTCTTGGGATTTGTGGAGCAGTTCTTC.

For the CDR3, the DNA is TGTGCCAGCAGTGAGGGACAGGGCTTCTATGGCTACACCTTC. Protein: CASSEGQGFYGYTF. The chain carries TRBV6-1 and TRBJ1-2; TRBD1 agrees at 9 bases. V lost 3 bases and J lost 4; bases outside the gene matches: 3. Germline V lookup: CDR1 MNHNS, CDR2 SASEGT. The CDR3 runs 14 residues.

The chain couples TRBV7-2 to TRBJ1-2, with D perhaps matching TRBD1 (6 bases). Trimming removed 5 bases from V and 4 bases from J, with 20 bases in between. CDR1 SGHTA and CDR2 FQGNSA come from the germline V gene. CDR3 size: 16 residues. CDR3 in DNA: TGTGCCAGCAGCCCCTCAGCGGGACAACGGACCTATGGCTACACCTTC. Its protein product is CASSPSAGQRTYGYTF.

This chain links TRBV19 with TRBJ1-2; TRBD1 agrees at 7 bases. In germline, CDR1 is LNHDA, CDR2 SQIVND (reference sequence). The length of the CDR3 is 15 residues. The trim removed 0 bases at V and 4 bases at J, leaving 5 bases unmatched. The CDR3 sequence is CASSIEGTVSYGYTF. The CDR3 DNA reads as TGTGCCAGTAGTATAGAGGGGACAGTATCCTATGGCTACACCTTC.

The chain combines TRBV9 with TRBJ2-7, with D tentatively TRBD1 (5 bases). The CDR3 is 13 amino acids. Germline V gene sequence: CDR1 SGDLS, CDR2 YYNGEE. Trimming left V 4 bases short and J 3 bases short, with 11 bases between. The CDR3 nucleotides read TGTGCCAGCAGCAGGGGTCAAAACTACGAGCAGTACTTC. The encoded protein is CASSRGQNYEQYF.

Only one count was recorded for this clone. CDR3 region: CASTMTANTEAFF. CDR3 bases: TGTGCCAGCACCATGACAGCGAACACTGAAGCTTTCTTT. This sequence joins TRBV27 and TRBJ1-1; maybe TRBD1 (5 bases). The CDR3 extends over 13 amino acids. V was pared by 7 bases and J by 1 base, with 10 bases between. The germline V gene encodes CDR1 MNHEY and CDR2 SMNVEV (reference sequence).

This chain joins TRBV7-9 and TRBJ2-7; possibly TRBD2 for D (6 bases). V was trimmed by 0 bases and J by 6 bases, leaving 9 bases between them. Germline CDR1 reads SEHNR; CDR2 reads FQNEAQ (reference sequence). The CDR3 is made up of 13 amino acids. The CDR3 protein is CASSLAGGIEQYF. The CDR3 bases are TGTGCCAGCAGCTTAGCGGGAGGAATCGAGCAGTACTTC.

As to this clone: At the DNA level, this CDR3 is encoded by other sequences in the same sample as well. The chain uses TRBV29-1 and TRBJ1-1; 8 nucleotides agree with TRBD1. With 7 bases clipped from V and 1 base from J, the junction kept 2 bases outside the gene matches. CDR1 is SQVTM and CDR2 is ANQGSEA in the germline V gene. The CDR3 is 12 amino acids. DNA for the CDR3: TGCAGCGGAGGACAGGGGAACACTGAAGCTTTCTTT. Residues: CSGGQGNTEAFF.